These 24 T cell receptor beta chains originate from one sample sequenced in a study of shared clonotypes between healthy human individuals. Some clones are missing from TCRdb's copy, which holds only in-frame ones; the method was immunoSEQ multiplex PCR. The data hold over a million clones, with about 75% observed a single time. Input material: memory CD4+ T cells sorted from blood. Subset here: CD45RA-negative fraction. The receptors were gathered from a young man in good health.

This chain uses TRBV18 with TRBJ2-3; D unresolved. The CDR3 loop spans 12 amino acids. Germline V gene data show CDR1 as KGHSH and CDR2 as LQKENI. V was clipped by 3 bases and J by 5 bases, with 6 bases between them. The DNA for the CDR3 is TGTGCCAGCTCACCCCTCATAGATACGCAGTATTTT. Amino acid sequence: CASSPLIDTQYF.

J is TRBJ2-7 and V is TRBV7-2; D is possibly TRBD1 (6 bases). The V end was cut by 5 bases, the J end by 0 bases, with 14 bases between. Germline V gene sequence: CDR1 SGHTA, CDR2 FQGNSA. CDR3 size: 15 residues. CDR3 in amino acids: CASSRVGTSSYEQYF. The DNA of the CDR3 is TGTGCCAGCAGCCGGGTCGGGACAAGCTCCTACGAGCAGTACTTC. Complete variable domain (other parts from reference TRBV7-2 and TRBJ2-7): GAGVSQSPSNKVTEKGKDVELRCDPISGHTALYWYRQSLGQGLEFLIYFQGNSAPDKSGLPSDRFSAERTGGSVSTLTIQRTQQEDSAVYLCASSRVGTSSYEQYFGPGTRLTVT.

CDR3 DNA: TGTGCCTGGAGTGTAGGGCGATACAATGAGCAGTTCTTC. Its protein is CAWSVGRYNEQFF. V is TRBV30 and J is TRBJ2-1; D unclear. There are 13 residues in the CDR3. CDR1 GTSNPN and CDR2 SVGIG come from the germline V gene (reference sequence). Trimming removed 0 bases from V and 4 bases from J, with 7 bases in between.

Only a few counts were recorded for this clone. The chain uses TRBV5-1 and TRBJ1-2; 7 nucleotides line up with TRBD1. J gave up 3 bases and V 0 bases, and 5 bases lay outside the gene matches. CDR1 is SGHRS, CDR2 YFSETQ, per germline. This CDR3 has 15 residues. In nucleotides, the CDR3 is TGCGCCAGCAGCTTGGATACAGGGGAGTACTATGGCTACACCTTC. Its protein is CASSLDTGEYYGYTF.

The CDR3 is CASWGQGIEDTEAFF. For the CDR3, the DNA is TGTGCCAGCTGGGGACAGGGAATTGAGGACACTGAAGCTTTCTTT. This rearrangement joins TRBV28 to TRBJ1-1, with 9 positions matching TRBD1. V dropped 8 bases and J dropped 3; count of bases not matched to a gene: 10. The CDR3 runs to 15 residues. Per germline, CDR1 MDHEN and CDR2 SYDVKM.

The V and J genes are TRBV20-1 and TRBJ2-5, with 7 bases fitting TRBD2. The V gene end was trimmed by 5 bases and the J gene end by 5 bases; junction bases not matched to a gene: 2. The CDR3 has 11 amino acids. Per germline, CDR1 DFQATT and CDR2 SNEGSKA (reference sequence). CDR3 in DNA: TGCAGTGCTGGGACTACCGAGACCCAGTACTTC. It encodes CSAGTTETQYF.

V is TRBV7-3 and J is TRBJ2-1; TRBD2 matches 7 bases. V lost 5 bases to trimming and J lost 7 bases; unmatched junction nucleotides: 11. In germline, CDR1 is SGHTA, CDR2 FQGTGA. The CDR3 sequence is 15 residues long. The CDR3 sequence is CASSKTSALDNEQFF. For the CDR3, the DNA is TGTGCCAGCAGCAAAACTAGCGCCCTAGATAATGAGCAGTTCTTC.

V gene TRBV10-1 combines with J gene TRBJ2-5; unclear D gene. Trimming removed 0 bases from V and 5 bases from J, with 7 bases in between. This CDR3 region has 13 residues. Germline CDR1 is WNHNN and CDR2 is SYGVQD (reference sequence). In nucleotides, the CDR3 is TGCGCCAGCAGTGAGTCTGGGGTGGAGACCCAGTACTTC. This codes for CASSESGVETQYF.

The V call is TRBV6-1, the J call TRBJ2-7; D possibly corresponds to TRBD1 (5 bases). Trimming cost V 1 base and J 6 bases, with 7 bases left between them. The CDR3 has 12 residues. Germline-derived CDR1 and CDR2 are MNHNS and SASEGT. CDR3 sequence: CASSEGGLEQYF. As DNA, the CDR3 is TGTGCCAGCAGTGAAGGGGGCCTCGAGCAGTACTTC.

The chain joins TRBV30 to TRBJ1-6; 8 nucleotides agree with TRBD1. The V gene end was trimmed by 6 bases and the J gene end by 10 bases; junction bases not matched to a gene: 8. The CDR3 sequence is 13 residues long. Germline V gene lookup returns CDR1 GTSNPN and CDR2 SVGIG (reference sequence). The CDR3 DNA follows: TGTGCCTGTATTCAGGGGGCTAGATCACCCCTCCACTTT. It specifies CACIQGARSPLHF.

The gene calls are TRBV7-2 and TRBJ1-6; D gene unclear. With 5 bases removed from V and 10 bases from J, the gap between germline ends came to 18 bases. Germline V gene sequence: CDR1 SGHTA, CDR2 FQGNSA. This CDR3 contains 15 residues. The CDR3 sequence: CASSPTATIGSPLHF. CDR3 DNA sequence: TGTGCCAGCAGCCCCACAGCGACAATCGGGTCACCCCTCCACTTT.

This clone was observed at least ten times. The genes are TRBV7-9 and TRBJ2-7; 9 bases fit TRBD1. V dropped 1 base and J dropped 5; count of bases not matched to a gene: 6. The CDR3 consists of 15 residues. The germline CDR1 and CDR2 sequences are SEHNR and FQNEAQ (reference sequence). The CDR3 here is CASSLGGQGSHEQYF. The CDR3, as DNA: TGTGCCAGCAGCTTAGGAGGACAGGGGTCCCACGAGCAGTACTTC.

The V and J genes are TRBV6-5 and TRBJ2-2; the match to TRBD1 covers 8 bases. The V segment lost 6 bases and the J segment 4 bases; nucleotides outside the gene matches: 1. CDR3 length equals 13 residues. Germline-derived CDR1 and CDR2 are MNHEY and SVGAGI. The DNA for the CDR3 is TGTGCCAGCAGACAGGGGGGCACCGGGGAGCTGTTTTTT. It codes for CASRQGGTGELFF.

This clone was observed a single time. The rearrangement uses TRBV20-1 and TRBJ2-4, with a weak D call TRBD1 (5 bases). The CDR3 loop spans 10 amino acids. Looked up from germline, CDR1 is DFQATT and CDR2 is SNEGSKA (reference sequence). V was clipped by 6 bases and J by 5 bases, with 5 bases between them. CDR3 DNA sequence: TGCAGTGCGGGGCAAAACATTCAGTACTTC. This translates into CSAGQNIQYF.

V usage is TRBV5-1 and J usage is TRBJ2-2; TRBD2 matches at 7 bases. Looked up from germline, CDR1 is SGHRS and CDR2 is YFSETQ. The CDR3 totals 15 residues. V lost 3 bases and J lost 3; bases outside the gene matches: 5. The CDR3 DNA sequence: TGCGCCAGCAGCTCGACTAGCACTGACACCGGGGAGCTGTTTTTT. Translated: CASSSTSTDTGELFF.

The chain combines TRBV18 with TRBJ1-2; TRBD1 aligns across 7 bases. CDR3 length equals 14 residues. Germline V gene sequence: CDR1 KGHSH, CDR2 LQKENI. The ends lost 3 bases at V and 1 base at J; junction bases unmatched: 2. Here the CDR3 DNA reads TGTGCCAGCTCACCGTCAGGGGGTAACTATGGCTACACCTTC. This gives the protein CASSPSGGNYGYTF.

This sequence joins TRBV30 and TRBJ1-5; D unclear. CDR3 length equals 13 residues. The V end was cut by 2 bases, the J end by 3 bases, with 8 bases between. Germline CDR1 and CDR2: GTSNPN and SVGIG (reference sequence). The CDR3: CAWSRGDNQPQHF. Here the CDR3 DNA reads TGTGCCTGGAGTCGAGGCGACAATCAGCCCCAGCATTTT.

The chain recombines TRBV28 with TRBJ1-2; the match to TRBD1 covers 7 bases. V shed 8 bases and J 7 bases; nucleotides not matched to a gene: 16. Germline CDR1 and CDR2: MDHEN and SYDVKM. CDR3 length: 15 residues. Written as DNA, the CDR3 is TGTGCCAGCCGAGAACTGACAGGGAATAGGGTTGGCTACACCTTC. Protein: CASRELTGNRVGYTF.

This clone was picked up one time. CDR3 region: CASSTTEQGYNSPLHF. The CDR3 DNA follows: TGTGCCAGCAGTACAACCGAACAGGGCTATAATTCACCCCTCCACTTT. The rearrangement uses TRBV6-6 and TRBJ1-6; perhaps TRBD1 as D (6 bases). In germline, CDR1 is MNHNY, CDR2 SVGAGI (reference sequence). This CDR3 spans 16 amino acids. Deletions cut 5 bases from V and 3 bases from J, with 14 bases between.

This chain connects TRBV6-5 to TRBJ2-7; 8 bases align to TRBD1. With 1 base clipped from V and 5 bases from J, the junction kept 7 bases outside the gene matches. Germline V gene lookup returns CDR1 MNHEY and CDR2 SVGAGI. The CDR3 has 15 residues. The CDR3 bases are TGTGCCAGCAGTTACTTAGCCGGACAGGGAAACGAGCAGTACTTC. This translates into CASSYLAGQGNEQYF.

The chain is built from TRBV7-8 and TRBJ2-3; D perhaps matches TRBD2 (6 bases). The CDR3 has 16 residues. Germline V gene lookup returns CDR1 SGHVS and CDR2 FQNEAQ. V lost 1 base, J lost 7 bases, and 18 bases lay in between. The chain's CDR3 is CASSLVAVGGMHTQYF. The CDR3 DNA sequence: TGTGCCAGCAGCTTAGTTGCCGTTGGGGGGATGCATACGCAGTATTTT.

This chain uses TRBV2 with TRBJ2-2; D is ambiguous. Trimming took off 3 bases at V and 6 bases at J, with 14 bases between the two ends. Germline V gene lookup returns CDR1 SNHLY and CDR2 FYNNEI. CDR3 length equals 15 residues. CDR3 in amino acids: CASSERRVAAGELFF. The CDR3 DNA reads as TGTGCCAGCAGTGAGAGGAGAGTTGCCGCCGGGGAGCTGTTTTTT. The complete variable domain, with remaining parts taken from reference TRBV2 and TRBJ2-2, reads EPEVTQTPSHQVTQMGQEVILRCVPISNHLYFYWYRQILGQKVEFLVSFYNNEISEKSEIFDDQFSVERPDGSNFTLKIRSTKLEDSAMYFCASSERRVAAGELFFGEGSRLTVL.

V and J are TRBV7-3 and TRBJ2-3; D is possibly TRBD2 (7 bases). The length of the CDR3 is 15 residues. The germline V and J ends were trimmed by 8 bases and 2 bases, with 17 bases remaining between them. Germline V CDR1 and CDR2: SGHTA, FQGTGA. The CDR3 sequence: CASQGGGLPTDTQYF. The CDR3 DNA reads TGTGCCAGCCAGGGAGGGGGGCTCCCCACAGATACGCAGTATTTT.

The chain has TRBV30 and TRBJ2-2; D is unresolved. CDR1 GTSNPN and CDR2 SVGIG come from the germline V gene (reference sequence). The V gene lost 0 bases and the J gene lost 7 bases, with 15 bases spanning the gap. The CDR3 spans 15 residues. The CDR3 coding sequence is TGTGCCTGGAGTGTACTTGGGTGGATCGGCGGGGAGCTGTTTTTT. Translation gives CAWSVLGWIGGELFF.